A selection of T cell receptor beta chains follows, all from one sample in a study of T-cell memory formation after mild COVID-19. TCRdb re-called the 5' RACE reads with MiXCR, one entry per CDR3 protein. In the table there are 250,000 to 350,000 distinct CDR3 sequences, 16% of which are singletons. The sample taken for sequencing was PBMCs or a T cell subset sorted from them (not recorded which). The receptors derive from a man aged 18-30 years who had mild COVID-19 (a few samples of this study predate the infection). Cell type and time point are not known. CDR3s include the opening cysteine and the closing phenylalanine or tryptophan. D genes are given only for firm matches. A clone size is listed for some rows: how often the clone was seen (once, few, many), or a class if it is expanded.

size	V	J	D	length	DNA	CDR3
many	TRBV5-1	TRBJ1-1	.	16	TGCGCCAGCAGCCCCTCACGCGGGACGGGGAACACTGAAGCTTTCTTT	CASSPSRGTGNTEAFF
.	TRBV5-1	TRBJ2-1	TRBD2	16	TGCGCCAGCAGCTTGGCGGTTTCGGGGGGGCCGAGTGAGCAGTTCTTC	CASSLAVSGGPSEQFF
few	TRBV7-2	TRBJ2-7	TRBD1	14	TGTGCCAGCAGCCTCGACAGGGGAAAGAACGAGCAGTACTTC	CASSLDRGKNEQYF
many	TRBV7-2	TRBJ2-1	.	13	TGTGCCAGCAGCTTAGCTGTGTACAATGAGCAGTTCTTC	CASSLAVYNEQFF
.	TRBV6-5	TRBJ2-3	TRBD2	16	TGTGCCAGCAGTTACTTAGCGGGGGCCCCTGGCGATACGCAGTATTTT	CASSYLAGAPGDTQYF
.	TRBV6-6	TRBJ1-2	.	15	TGTGCCAGCAGTTACTCGATCCGGGACTCGGACGGCTACACCTTC	CASSYSIRDSDGYTF
.	TRBV20-1	TRBJ2-1	TRBD2	15	TGCAGTGCGAATCTAGCGGGGTTCGCCTACAATGAGCAGTTCTTC	CSANLAGFAYNEQFF
.	TRBV2	TRBJ1-4	TRBD1	14	TGTGCCAGCGTCCGAGACAGGGGGGATGAAAAACTGTTTTTT	CASVRDRGDEKLFF
few	TRBV7-7	TRBJ2-3	TRBD1	15	TGTGCTAGCAGCTTAACACGGGACAGGTCAGATACGCAGTATTTT	CASSLTRDRSDTQYF
few	TRBV14	TRBJ2-3	.	15	TGTGCCAGCAGCCCGCGTAGACTGTACACAGATACGCAGTATTTT	CASSPRRLYTDTQYF
.	TRBV14	TRBJ1-1	.	14	TGTGCCAGCAGCCTTACACACGGTAGGGCTGAAGCTTTCTTT	CASSLTHGRAEAFF
few	TRBV6-4	TRBJ2-3	.	13	TGTGCCAGCGGGGCAGGGAATTCGGATACGCAGTATTTT	CASGAGNSDTQYF
.	TRBV19	TRBJ1-2	TRBD1	16	TGTGCCAGTACCTTGAGAGGGGACAGGTGGCTAGACGGCTACACCTTC	CASTLRGDRWLDGYTF
few	TRBV24-1	TRBJ1-1	.	13	TGTGCCACCAGTGACCCCGGGGCACCTGAAGCTTTCTTT	CATSDPGAPEAFF
.	TRBV5-1	TRBJ1-1	TRBD1	16	TGCGCCAGCAGCTCGGGGGGACAGGGGGCAAAGGCTGAAGCTTTCTTT	CASSSGGQGAKAEAFF
.	TRBV6-2/TRBV6-3	TRBJ2-5	.	14	TGTGCCAGCAGTTCGTGGGACTACCAAGAGACCCAGTACTTC	CASSSWDYQETQYF
.	TRBV29-1	TRBJ2-1	TRBD2	15	TGCAGCGTTACCGGACTAGCGGGGGGCTACAATGAGCAGTTCTTC	CSVTGLAGGYNEQFF
many	TRBV4-1	TRBJ1-1	.	18	TGCGCCAGCAGCCATCGCCTTGGGGGCAGGGGCGTGAACACTGAAGCTTTCTTT	CASSHRLGGRGVNTEAFF
few	TRBV12-3/TRBV12-4	TRBJ2-1	.	14	TGTGCCAGCGGCGCGGAGCCCTCCTACAATGAGCAGTTCTTC	CASGAEPSYNEQFF
.	TRBV18	TRBJ2-3	.	14	TGTGCCAGCTCGGGGGACCTTGTCCCAGATACGCAGTATTTT	CASSGDLVPDTQYF
.	TRBV11-2	TRBJ2-1	TRBD2	16	TGTGCCAGCAGCTTAGAACAGCGGGGATGGTACAATGAGCAGTTCTTC	CASSLEQRGWYNEQFF
few	TRBV11-2	TRBJ2-1	TRBD1	14	TGTGCCAGCAGCCGAGGGACAGACTACAATGAGCAGTTCTTC	CASSRGTDYNEQFF
few	TRBV29-1	TRBJ2-2	.	15	TGCAGCGTTGAAGATCGGGCAGGCGGGCCCGGGGAGCTGTTTTTT	CSVEDRAGGPGELFF
few	TRBV6-6	TRBJ1-2	.	15	TGTGCCAGCAGTGTGGGAGACCTGCTCCCGGAGGGCTACACCTTC	CASSVGDLLPEGYTF
.	TRBV5-6	TRBJ2-3	TRBD2	16	TGTGCCAGCAGCTTGTTCGGGCGCGGGGGTACAGATACGCAGTATTTT	CASSLFGRGGTDTQYF
few	TRBV4-1	TRBJ2-7	.	14	TGCGCCAGCAGCCCACGGCCCCCCCTCTACGAGCAGTACTTC	CASSPRPPLYEQYF
few	TRBV7-2	TRBJ2-5	TRBD1	16	TGTGCCAGCAGCTTAGACATAGGGCAGGGGGATCGGACCCAGTACTTC	CASSLDIGQGDRTQYF
few	TRBV5-1	TRBJ2-5	.	15	TGCGCCAGCAGCCCAGGGTCCGCAGGAGAAGAGACCCAGTACTTC	CASSPGSAGEETQYF
few	TRBV20-1	TRBJ2-3	TRBD2	15	TGCAGTGCAACCGGGACTAGCGGGGGGACAGATACGCAGTATTTT	CSATGTSGGTDTQYF